The 8 T cell receptor beta chains below come from one sample, sequenced in a study of CDR3 diversity in severe acne. TCRdb re-called the PCR reads through MiXCR, storing one row per CDR3 protein. The sample holds approximately 90,000 distinct CDR3 sequences; approximately 49% are singletons and the top ten take around a tenth. The sequencing input was blood. These receptor sequences come from a male donor with severe acne vulgaris.

J is TRBJ2-2 and V is TRBV28; TRBD2 matches at 8 bases. J was trimmed by 1 base and V by 2 bases; bases with no gene match: 3. CDR1 is MDHEN and CDR2 is SYDVKM in the germline V gene. The CDR3 totals 16 residues. In nucleotides, the CDR3 is TGTGCCAGCAGTTTAAGCGGGGGAGGGAACACCGGGGAGCTGTTTTTT. Protein product: CASSLSGGGNTGELFF.

The gene calls are TRBV4-3 and TRBJ1-1, with 7 bases aligning to TRBD1. The length of the CDR3 is 14 residues. The V and J ends lost 3 bases and 2 bases, in that order; junction bases with no gene match: 3. Germline assignment: CDR1 LGHNA and CDR2 YSLEER. CDR3 in DNA: TGCGCCAGCAGCCACGGACAGGTTAACACTGAAGCTTTCTTT. Translation: CASSHGQVNTEAFF.

This chain links TRBV5-1 with TRBJ2-5; the D call may be TRBD1 or TRBD2 (5 bases each). V lost 4 bases and J lost 5, with 18 bases in between. Germline CDR1 and CDR2: SGHRS and YFSETQ. The length of the CDR3 is 15 residues. CDR3 nucleotides: TGCGCCAGCAGCCCCCGGTACGGGGCCGGGGAGACCCAGTACTTC. Protein product: CASSPRYGAGETQYF.

The chain joins TRBV28 to TRBJ1-2; 10 positions match TRBD1. Germline assignment: CDR1 MDHEN and CDR2 SYDVKM. V shed 3 bases and J 8 bases; nucleotides not matched to a gene: 6. The CDR3 is 14 amino acids. The CDR3 nucleotides are TGTGCCAGCAGTTTTTCGACAGGGGGCTACGGCTACACCTTC. Amino acids: CASSFSTGGYGYTF.

This clonotype was counted ten times or more. The J gene is TRBJ2-7, the V gene TRBV19; D possibly corresponds to TRBD2 (5 bases). CDR3 length equals 12 residues. The germline V and J ends were trimmed by 8 bases and 6 bases, with 14 bases remaining between them. CDR1 and CDR2 from the germline V gene are LNHDA and SQIVND (reference sequence). The CDR3 spells CASGRELGEQYF. The CDR3 DNA follows: TGTGCCAGTGGCCGGGAACTTGGCGAGCAGTACTTC.

This chain uses TRBV10-3 with TRBJ1-4; no reliable D call. V lost 3 bases and J 5 bases, leaving 7 bases between the germline ends. The germline V gene encodes CDR1 ENHRY and CDR2 SYGVKD. The CDR3 spans 13 residues. The CDR3, as DNA: TGTGCCATCAGTGATATGGGAAATGAAAAACTGTTTTTT. Its protein is CAISDMGNEKLFF.

The V gene is TRBV29-1, the J gene TRBJ2-7; TRBD2 agrees at 11 bases. The CDR3 runs 15 residues. Germline V gene data show CDR1 as SQVTM and CDR2 as ANQGSEA. J lost 2 bases, V lost 3 bases, and 6 bases had no gene match. The CDR3 DNA reads TGCAGCGTTGAGGGACTAGCGGACCGTCCCTACGAGCAGTACTTC. Protein: CSVEGLADRPYEQYF.

This chain links TRBV7-2 with TRBJ2-5, with 8 bases fitting TRBD1. Germline trimming cut 5 bases from V and 1 base from J; bases unmatched to any gene: 3. Germline CDR1 SGHTA, CDR2 FQGNSA. The CDR3 is made up of 14 amino acids. The CDR3: CASSRGQGQETQYF. The CDR3 nucleotides read TGTGCCAGCAGCCGCGGACAGGGCCAAGAGACCCAGTACTTC.